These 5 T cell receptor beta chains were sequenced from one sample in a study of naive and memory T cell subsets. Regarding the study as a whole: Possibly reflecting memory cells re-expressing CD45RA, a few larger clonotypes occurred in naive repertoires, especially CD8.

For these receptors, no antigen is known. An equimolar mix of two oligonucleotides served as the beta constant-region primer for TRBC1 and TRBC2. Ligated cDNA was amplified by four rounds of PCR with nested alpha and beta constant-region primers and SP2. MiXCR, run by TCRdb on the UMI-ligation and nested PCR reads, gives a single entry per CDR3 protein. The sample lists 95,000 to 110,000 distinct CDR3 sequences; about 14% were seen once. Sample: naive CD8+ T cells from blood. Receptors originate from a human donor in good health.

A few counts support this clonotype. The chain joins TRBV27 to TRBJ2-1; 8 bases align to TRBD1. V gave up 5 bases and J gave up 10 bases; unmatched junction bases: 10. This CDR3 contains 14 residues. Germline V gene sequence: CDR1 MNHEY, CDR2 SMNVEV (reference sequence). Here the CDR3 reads CASSIRQGSGEQFF. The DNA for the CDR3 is TGTGCCAGCAGTATCAGACAGGGGTCGGGGGAGCAGTTCTTC.

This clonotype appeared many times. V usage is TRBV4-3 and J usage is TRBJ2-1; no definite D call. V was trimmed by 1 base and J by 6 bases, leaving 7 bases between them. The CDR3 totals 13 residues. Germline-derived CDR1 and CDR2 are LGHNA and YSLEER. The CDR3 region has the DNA TGCGCCAGCAGCCAAGGTAGTACCAATGAGCAGTTCTTC. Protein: CASSQGSTNEQFF.

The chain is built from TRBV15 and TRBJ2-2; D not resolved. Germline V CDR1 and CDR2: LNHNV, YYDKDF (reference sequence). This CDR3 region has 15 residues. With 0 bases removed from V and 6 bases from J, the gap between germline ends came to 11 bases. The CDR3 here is CATSRDRVHAGELFF. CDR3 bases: TGTGCCACCAGCAGAGATCGGGTTCACGCCGGGGAGCTGTTTTTT.

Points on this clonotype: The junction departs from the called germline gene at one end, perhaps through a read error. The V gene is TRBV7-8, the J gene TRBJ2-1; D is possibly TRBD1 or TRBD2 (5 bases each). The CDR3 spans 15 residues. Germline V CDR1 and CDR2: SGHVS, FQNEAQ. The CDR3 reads CAGSLLVGPNKEQFF. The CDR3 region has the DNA TGTGCCGGCAGCTTATTAGTGGGACCAAACAAGGAGCAGTTCTTC.

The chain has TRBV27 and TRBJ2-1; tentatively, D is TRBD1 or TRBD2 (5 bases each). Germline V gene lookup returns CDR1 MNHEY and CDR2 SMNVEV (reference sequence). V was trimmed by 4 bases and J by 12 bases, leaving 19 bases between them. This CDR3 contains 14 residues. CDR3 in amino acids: CASSSPGRPEGQFF. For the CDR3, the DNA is TGTGCCAGCAGTTCCCCGGGACGGCCTGAGGGGCAGTTCTTC.